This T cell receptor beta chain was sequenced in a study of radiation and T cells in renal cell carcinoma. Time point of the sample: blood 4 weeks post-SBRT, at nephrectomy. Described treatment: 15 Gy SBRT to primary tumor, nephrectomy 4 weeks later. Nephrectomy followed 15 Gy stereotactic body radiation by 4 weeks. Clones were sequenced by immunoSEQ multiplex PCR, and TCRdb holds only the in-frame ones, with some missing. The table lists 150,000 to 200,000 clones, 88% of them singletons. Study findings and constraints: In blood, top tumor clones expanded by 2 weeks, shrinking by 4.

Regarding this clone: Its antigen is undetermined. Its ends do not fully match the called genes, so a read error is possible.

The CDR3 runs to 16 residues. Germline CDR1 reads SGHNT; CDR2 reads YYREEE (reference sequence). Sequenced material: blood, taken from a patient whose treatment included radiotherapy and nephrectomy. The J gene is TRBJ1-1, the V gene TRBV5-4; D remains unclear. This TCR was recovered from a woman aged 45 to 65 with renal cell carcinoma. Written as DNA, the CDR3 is TGTGCCAGCAGCTTGGGGTCCAGATCCTTGAAAACTGAAGCTTTCTTT. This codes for CASSLGSRSLKTEAFF.